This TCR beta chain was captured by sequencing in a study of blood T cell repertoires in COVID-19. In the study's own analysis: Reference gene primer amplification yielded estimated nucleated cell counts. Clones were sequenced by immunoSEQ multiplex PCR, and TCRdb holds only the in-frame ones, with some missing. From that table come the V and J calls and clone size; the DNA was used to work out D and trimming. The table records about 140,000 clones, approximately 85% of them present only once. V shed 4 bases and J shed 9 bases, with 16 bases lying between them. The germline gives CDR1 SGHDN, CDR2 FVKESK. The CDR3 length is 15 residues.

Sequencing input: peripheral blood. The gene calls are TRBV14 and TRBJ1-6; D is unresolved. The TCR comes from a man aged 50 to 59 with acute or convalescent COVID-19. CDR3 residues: CASSPVTGWFSPLHF. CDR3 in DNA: TGTGCCAGCAGCCCCGTGACTGGATGGTTTTCACCCCTCCACTTT.